One sample yielded the 2 T cell receptor beta chains listed below, sequenced in a study of cytomegalovirus exposure and HLA in healthy donors. The PCR ran on 60 Vbeta and 13 Jbeta primers. The protocol was immunoSEQ multiplex PCR, while the TCRdb copy is restricted to in-frame clones and leaves out a portion. The profile shows around 110,000 clones, about three quarters of them singletons. The sequenced sample was PBMCs. The source of these receptors is a boy younger than 18 in good health and CMV-seronegative.

V gene TRBV30 combines with J gene TRBJ1-5; D not certain. Germline CDR1 and CDR2: GTSNPN and SVGIG (reference sequence). CDR3 size: 15 residues. With 4 bases removed from V and 4 bases from J, the gap between germline ends came to 17 bases. The CDR3 loop is CAWNFGVLSNQPQHF. The CDR3 nucleotides read TGTGCCTGGAACTTCGGGGTTTTAAGTAATCAGCCCCAGCATTTT.

The V call is TRBV25-1, the J call TRBJ2-7, with 9 bases fitting TRBD1. V lost 5 bases, J lost 2 bases, and 10 bases stayed unmatched. This CDR3 region has 16 residues. Germline loops: CDR1 MGHDK, CDR2 SYGVNS. The CDR3 DNA reads TGTGCCAGCAGTAACGACGATAGGGACAGGGCCTACGAGCAGTACTTC. Translated: CASSNDDRDRAYEQYF.